This entry concerns a single TCR beta chain. Its antigen remains undetermined. No much larger clone exists at a distance of one base, and base qualities are not known. Germline trimming amounts to 6 bases on V and 5 bases on J, with 6 as the count of junction bases outside the gene matches. CDR1 and CDR2 are read off the germline V gene as SGHTA and FQGNSA. Inclusive of the bounding cysteine and phenylalanine, the CDR3 is 14 residues long. Of the read, only the CDR3 DNA is kept; its 42 bases are in frame from base 1. The sample is drawn from a study of blood T cell repertoires in COVID-19 (dated by TCRdb to about 2020). With regard to the full study: Samples covering the acute and convalescent phases of COVID-19 were provided by collaborators in the United States, Italy and Spain. The prospective study material was composed of cDNA or gDNA derived from T cells, B-cell-depleted T cells, or PBMCs. The dataset comprised deeply sampled blood TCRbeta repertoires from subjects exposed to, actively infected with, or recovered from COVID-19. A freely available public database, intended as a resource for researchers studying the immune response to SARS-CoV-2, is where the repertoires were released. Samples came from the ongoing ImmuneRACE study (first 160 participants) plus 1,254 subjects from 6 global collaborators. The sample metadata nearly always contained a de-identified subject ID, COVID-19 status, age in years and sex. Where available, HLA class I and class II types were taken from metadata supplied by the sample provider and were not determined by assay-based typing.

Paper-wide results and their limitations: Clinical and demographic metadata were provided uncurated, with the amount varying by source and participant.

A second Seattle source provided samples from volunteer blood donors who had recovered from COVID-19. Whole blood was collected in K2EDTA tubes by collaborating institutions according to the institutions' own protocols. Collaborator samples were shipped for TCRbeta analysis as frozen whole blood, isolated PBMCs, or DNA extracted from either sample type. The immunoSEQ Assay, a bias-controlled multiplex PCR, was used to amplify TCRbeta CDR3 regions from genomic DNA. The source study handled its data this way. Within the assay, amplification of reference gene primers was used to estimate how many nucleated cells each sample contained. To quantify the absolute abundance of each unique TCRbeta CDR3 rearrangement, sequence reads were collapsed and filtered. For each sample, productive Simpson clonality was calculated as the square root of Simpson's diversity index over productive rearrangements. The table comes from immuneACCESS by way of TCRdb, which keeps in-frame sequences with V and J called. Part of the clones is missing from these tables; in studies checked, under half for an unresolved V gene and the rest for unknown reasons. The DNA gave D and trimming, while V, J and clone size come from that table. Present in this sample are approximately 300,000 clones, about 90% of which were seen just once. The ten largest account for roughly 6.7% of the sample.

The receptor was isolated from a man between 18 and 35 years old who had recovered from COVID-19. Sequencing was carried out using peripheral blood. The chain uses TRBV7-2 and TRBJ2-7, with 11 central nucleotides matching TRBD2. The DNA reads TGTGCCAGCAGTACCGGGACTAGCGGCAACGAGCAGTACTTC. Its protein is CASSTGTSGNEQYF.